Listed here are 12 T cell receptor beta chains from one sample, sequenced in a study of memory CD4+ T cells and cytomegalovirus serostatus. Data came from immunoSEQ multiplex PCR; TCRdb stores just in-frame clones and leaves some out. The sample has around 60,000 clones; roughly 80% are singletons. The sort gate was single viable CD3+CD4+CD8-CD45RO+ cells for memory CD4+ T cells. The sequenced material came from memory CD4+ T cells from blood. The receptors here all came from an adult in good health and CMV-seronegative.

This chain uses TRBV6-1 with TRBJ1-6; 10 positions agree with TRBD1. The J segment lost 13 bases and the V segment lost 5 bases, leaving 8 bases of the junction unmatched. CDR1 and CDR2 from the germline V gene are MNHNS and SASEGT. The CDR3 extends over 14 amino acids. The CDR3: CASSPDRGHFPLHF. The CDR3 DNA sequence: TGTGCCAGCAGTCCCGACAGGGGGCATTTCCCCCTCCACTTT.

There are a few counts of this clone. The chain couples TRBV2 to TRBJ1-1; D gene ambiguous. The CDR3 length is 16 residues. Germline V gene sequence: CDR1 SNHLY, CDR2 FYNNEI. Trimming removed 6 bases from V and 0 bases from J, with 17 bases in between. The CDR3 DNA reads TGTGCCAGCAGACCGACTCCTACTAGCTTGAACACTGAAGCTTTCTTT. It encodes CASRPTPTSLNTEAFF.

The chain recombines TRBV29-1 with TRBJ2-3; 7 nucleotides match TRBD2. Germline values: CDR1 SQVTM, CDR2 ANQGSEA. After removal of 5 bases from V and 4 bases from J, the junction contained 12 bases not matched to a gene. This CDR3 is 15 amino acids long. For the CDR3, the DNA is TGCAGCGTTTCCCACACAGCGGGGTATGCAGATACGCAGTATTTT. As protein: CSVSHTAGYADTQYF.

This sequence joins TRBV19 and TRBJ2-3; no clear D gene. V lost 6 bases, J lost 0 bases, and 10 bases lay in between. Germline V gene data show CDR1 as LNHDA and CDR2 as SQIVND (reference sequence). The CDR3 contains 14 residues. CDR3 in amino acids: CASRDDRSTDTQYF. CDR3 DNA: TGTGCCAGTAGGGACGACCGTAGCACAGATACGCAGTATTTT.

The chain is built from TRBV21-1 and TRBJ2-7; TRBD2 is taken as the D call from the table, unchecked against the DNA. TRBV21-1 is described as a pseudogene. The CDR3 has 13 residues. The DNA for the CDR3 is TGTGCCAGCAGCAAAGGGAGGGGCTACGAGCAGTACTTC. Encoded protein: CASSKGRGYEQYF.

This clone was observed a handful of times. The rearrangement joins TRBV7-9 to TRBJ2-3, with D uncertain. This CDR3 is 13 amino acids long. CDR1 SEHNR and CDR2 FQNEAQ come from the germline V gene (reference sequence). V lost 1 base and J 6 bases, leaving 8 bases between the germline ends. Written as DNA, the CDR3 is TGTGCCAGCAGCTTAGTGGATCGGGATACGCAGTATTTT. Protein sequence: CASSLVDRDTQYF.

This sequence joins TRBV5-1 and TRBJ2-5; 9 nucleotides match TRBD1. CDR1 and CDR2 (germline): SGHRS, YFSETQ. The CDR3 loop spans 13 amino acids. V trimming: 4 bases; J trimming: 5 bases; junction bases outside the gene matches: 3. The CDR3 protein is CASSRDREETQYF. CDR3 in DNA: TGCGCCAGCAGCCGGGACAGGGAGGAGACCCAGTACTTC.

The chain combines TRBV7-2 with TRBJ2-2; weak D call: TRBD2 (5 bases). The V and J ends lost 5 bases and 2 bases respectively, with 12 bases between them. CDR1 is SGHTA and CDR2 is FQGNSA in the germline V gene. There are 15 residues in the CDR3. The CDR3 DNA is TGTGCCAGCAGCCCCCGGGGAGCAAACACCGGGGAGCTGTTTTTT. Amino acid sequence: CASSPRGANTGELFF.

This clone was seen once. The chain joins TRBV11-1 to TRBJ2-7, with 9 bases lining up with TRBD1. Trimming at V came to 5 bases and at J to 3 bases, leaving 5 bases not matched to a gene. The germline CDR1 and CDR2 sequences are SGHAT and FQDESV (reference sequence). The length of the CDR3 is 14 residues. The CDR3 is CASSPGQGVYEQYF. In DNA form, the CDR3 reads TGTGCCAGCAGCCCGGGACAGGGTGTCTACGAGCAGTACTTC. The entire variable domain, with the rest obtained from reference TRBV11-1 and TRBJ2-7, is as follows: EAEVAQSPRYKITEKSQAVAFWCDPISGHATLYWYRQILGQGPELLVQFQDESVVDDSQLPKDRFSAERLKGVDSTLKIQPAELGDSAMYLCASSPGQGVYEQYFGPGTRLTVT.

The chain combines TRBV5-1 with TRBJ1-4, with TRBD1 matching over 7 bases. Germline V CDR1 and CDR2: SGHRS, YFSETQ. The CDR3 is 15 residues long. J was trimmed by 4 bases and V by 3 bases; bases with no gene match: 6. The DNA of the CDR3 is TGCGCCAGCAGCTGGGGGACAGCTAGTAATGAAAAACTGTTTTTT. Its protein is CASSWGTASNEKLFF.

The chain has TRBV9 and TRBJ2-2, with TRBD2 matching over 7 bases. This CDR3 spans 14 amino acids. V lost 4 bases, J lost 2 bases, and 2 bases stayed unmatched. Per germline, CDR1 SGDLS and CDR2 YYNGEE. The CDR3: CASSPSGNTGELFF. CDR3 DNA: TGTGCCAGCAGCCCTAGCGGCAACACCGGGGAGCTGTTTTTT.

The chain recombines TRBV14 with TRBJ2-2; D is possibly TRBD2 (6 bases). The CDR3 totals 15 residues. The germline V gene has CDR1 SGHDN and CDR2 FVKESK. V lost 1 base, J lost 4 bases, and 10 bases lay in between. The CDR3 nucleotides read TGTGCCAGCAGCCAAGGCCAGGGAGGCACCGGGGAGCTGTTTTTT. Amino acids: CASSQGQGGTGELFF.